The 14 T cell receptor beta chains presented below share a single source sample, sequenced in a study of identical twins. TCRdb analysed the 5' RACE reads with MiXCR anew, one entry per CDR3 protein. In the table there are some 500,000 distinct CDR3 sequences, approximately 9.6% of which are singletons. Separately, the same data were catalogued under a study of yellow fever vaccine responses in identical twins.

Sequencing was carried out using PBMCs. The origin of the receptors is a woman aged 18-35 years in good health.

This clonotype occurred many times. The gene calls are TRBV7-8 and TRBJ1-2; tentatively, D is TRBD1 (6 bases). This CDR3 is built from 13 residues. The germline V gene has CDR1 SGHVS and CDR2 FQNEAQ. V shed 1 base and J shed 4 bases, with 7 bases lying between them. The CDR3 protein is CASSLDRAYGYTF. In nucleotides, the CDR3 is TGTGCCAGCAGCTTAGACAGGGCCTATGGCTACACCTTC.

V usage is TRBV24-1 and J usage is TRBJ2-7; TRBD1 matches 8 bases. Germline CDR1 reads KGHDR; CDR2 reads SFDVKD. CDR3 length equals 15 residues. The V gene end was trimmed by 4 bases and the J gene end by 2 bases; junction bases not matched to a gene: 6. The CDR3 coding sequence is TGTGCCACCAGTGACCCCGGACAGGGAACCTACGAGCAGTACTTC. This sequence encodes CATSDPGQGTYEQYF.

In this sample, this clonotype turned up a few times. Here the CDR3 reads CASSLAGTIQYF. CDR3 nucleotides: TGCGCCAGCAGCTTGGCGGGGACAATTCAGTACTTC. The chain couples TRBV5-1 to TRBJ2-4; a possible D gene is TRBD1 (6 bases). The CDR3 length is 12 residues. Trimming stripped 0 bases from V and 10 bases from J, with 8 bases between. Germline assignment: CDR1 SGHRS and CDR2 YFSETQ.

A few counts support this clonotype. The genes are TRBV9 and TRBJ2-2; TRBD2 matches at 9 bases. Trimming took 3 bases from V and 5 from J; bases not matched to a gene: 11. The CDR3 has 17 amino acids. Germline CDR1 and CDR2: SGDLS and YYNGEE. The CDR3: CASSDPLGTSRTGELFF. CDR3 nucleotides: TGTGCCAGCAGCGACCCCCTGGGGACTAGCCGGACCGGGGAGCTGTTTTTT.

This rearrangement joins TRBV15 to TRBJ2-2; D gene ambiguous. CDR3 length equals 11 residues. V lost 4 bases and J 6 bases, leaving 3 bases between the germline ends. Germline V gene lookup returns CDR1 LNHNV and CDR2 YYDKDF (reference sequence). CDR3 in amino acids: CATSMAGELFF. CDR3 DNA sequence: TGTGCCACCAGCATGGCCGGGGAGCTGTTTTTT.

This clonotype was seen a handful of times. J is TRBJ2-2 and V is TRBV24-1; a weak D match, TRBD1 (5 bases). This CDR3 spans 15 amino acids. Germline CDR1 is KGHDR and CDR2 is SFDVKD. The V end lost 3 bases, the J end lost 4 bases, and 11 bases lay between the germline ends. CDR3 in DNA: TGTGCCACCAGTGATGAGCAGGGCGGCACCGGGGAGCTGTTTTTT. It yields the protein CATSDEQGGTGELFF.

Worth noting for this clonotype: An end of the junction does not agree with germline; a read error may underlie this. The rearrangement links TRBV7-7 to TRBJ2-2; 9 nucleotides match TRBD2. Germline V CDR1 and CDR2: SSHAT, FNYEAQ (reference sequence). This CDR3 spans 16 amino acids. The CDR3 loop reads CASSLAGASSTGELFF. The CDR3 DNA reads TGTGCTAGCAGCTTAGCGGGGGCCTCGAGCACCGGGGAGCTGTTTTTT.

This clonotype was seen a handful of times. V gene TRBV5-5 combines with J gene TRBJ2-6; TRBD2 is a possible D gene (5 bases). CDR3 size: 18 residues. Trimming removed 0 bases from V and 2 bases from J, with 15 bases in between. The V gene's germline CDR1 is SGHKS and CDR2 YYEKEE (reference sequence). The CDR3 sequence is CASSLAPPGVPGANVLTF. The DNA for the CDR3 is TGTGCCAGCAGCTTGGCGCCTCCCGGGGTACCTGGGGCCAACGTCCTGACTTTC.

This clonotype was observed a few times. V and J are TRBV4-2 and TRBJ2-7; D ambiguous. Germline V gene sequence: CDR1 LGHNA, CDR2 YNFKEQ. This CDR3 is built from 19 residues. V was trimmed by 0 bases and J by 3 bases, leaving 24 bases between them. CDR3 coding DNA: TGTGCCAGCAGCCAAGATCTCGTTTCTCACCCGAGTGACGTCTACGAGCAGTACTTC. It specifies CASSQDLVSHPSDVYEQYF.

This clonotype was picked up a small number of times. The chain employs TRBV11-2 and TRBJ2-4, with a possible D match to TRBD1 (5 bases). The CDR3 is 19 residues long. V dropped 3 bases and J dropped 2 bases, with 23 bases sitting between them. The germline gives CDR1 SGHAT, CDR2 FQNNGV. CDR3 sequence reads: CASSFELGVRVWTKNIQYF. As DNA, the CDR3 is TGTGCCAGCAGCTTCGAATTGGGTGTCAGGGTTTGGACCAAAAACATTCAGTACTTC.

This clonotype was recorded at least ten times. The gene calls are TRBV6-6 and TRBJ1-5; no firm D call. The CDR3 contains 12 residues. Germline V gene data show CDR1 as MNHNY and CDR2 as SVGAGI (reference sequence). V was clipped by 5 bases and J by 2 bases, with 4 bases between them. The CDR3 region is CASSGGNQPQHF. In nucleotides, the CDR3 is TGTGCCAGCAGTGGGGGCAATCAGCCCCAGCATTTT.

The sample holds many counts of this clonotype. The J gene is TRBJ2-5, the V gene TRBV20-1, with 9 bases lining up with TRBD2. This CDR3 spans 14 amino acids. CDR1 DFQATT and CDR2 SNEGSKA come from the germline V gene (reference sequence). The V segment lost 0 bases and the J segment 5 bases; nucleotides outside the gene matches: 4. The CDR3 is CSARDAREGETQYF. In DNA, the CDR3 is TGCAGTGCTAGAGACGCGCGGGAGGGTGAGACCCAGTACTTC.

This clonotype was recorded many times. V is TRBV5-1 and J is TRBJ2-1; TRBD2 matches at 16 bases. After removal of 4 bases from V and 6 bases from J, the junction contained 4 bases not matched to a gene. CDR1 SGHRS and CDR2 YFSETQ come from the germline V gene. The CDR3 contains 16 residues. CDR3 residues: CASSVGLAGGRNEQFF. The CDR3 DNA reads TGCGCCAGCAGCGTGGGACTAGCGGGGGGGCGCAATGAGCAGTTCTTC.

In this sample, this clonotype turned up many times. The chain has TRBV12-3 or TRBV12-4 and TRBJ1-5; D not resolved. The CDR3 loop spans 13 amino acids. V was trimmed by 2 bases and J by 5 bases, leaving 7 bases between them. The CDR3 coding sequence is TGTGCCAGCAGTTTACGAGGTTATCAGCCCCAGCATTTT. It codes for CASSLRGYQPQHF.